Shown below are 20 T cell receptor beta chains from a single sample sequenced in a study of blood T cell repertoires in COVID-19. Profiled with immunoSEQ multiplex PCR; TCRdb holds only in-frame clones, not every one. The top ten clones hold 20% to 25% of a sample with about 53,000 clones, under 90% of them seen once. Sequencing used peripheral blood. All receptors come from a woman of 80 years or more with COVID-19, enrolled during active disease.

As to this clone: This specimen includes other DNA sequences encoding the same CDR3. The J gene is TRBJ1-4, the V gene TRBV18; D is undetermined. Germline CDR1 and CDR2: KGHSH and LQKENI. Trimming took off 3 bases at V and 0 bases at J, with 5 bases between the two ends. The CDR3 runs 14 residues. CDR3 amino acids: CASSPGATNEKLFF. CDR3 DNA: TGTGCCAGCTCACCGGGAGCAACTAATGAAAAACTGTTTTTT.

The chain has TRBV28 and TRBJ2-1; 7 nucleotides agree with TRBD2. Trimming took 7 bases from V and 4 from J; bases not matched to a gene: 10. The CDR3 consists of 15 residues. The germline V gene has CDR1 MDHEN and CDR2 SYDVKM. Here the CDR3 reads CASKGRASGYNEQFF. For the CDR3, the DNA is TGTGCCAGCAAGGGGAGGGCTAGCGGATACAATGAGCAGTTCTTC.

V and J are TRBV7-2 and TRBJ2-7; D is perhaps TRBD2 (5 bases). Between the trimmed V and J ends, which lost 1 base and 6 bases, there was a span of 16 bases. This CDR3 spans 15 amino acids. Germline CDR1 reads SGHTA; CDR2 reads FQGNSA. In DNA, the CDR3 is TGTGCCAGCAGCTTAGATGCCGGGGTGGCGGGCGAGCAGTACTTC. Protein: CASSLDAGVAGEQYF.

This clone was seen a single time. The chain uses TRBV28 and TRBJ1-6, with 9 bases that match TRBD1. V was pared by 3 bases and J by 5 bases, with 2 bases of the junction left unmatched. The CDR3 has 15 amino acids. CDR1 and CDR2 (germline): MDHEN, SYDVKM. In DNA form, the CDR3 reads TGTGCCAGCAGTTTGGGGGACAGGGATAATTCACCCCTCCACTTT. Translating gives CASSLGDRDNSPLHF. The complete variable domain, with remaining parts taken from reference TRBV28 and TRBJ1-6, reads DVKVTQSSRYLVKRTGEKVFLECVQDMDHENMFWYRQDPGLGLRLIYFSYDVKMKEKGDIPEGYSVSREKKERFSLILESASTNQTSMYLCASSLGDRDNSPLHFGNGTRLTVT.

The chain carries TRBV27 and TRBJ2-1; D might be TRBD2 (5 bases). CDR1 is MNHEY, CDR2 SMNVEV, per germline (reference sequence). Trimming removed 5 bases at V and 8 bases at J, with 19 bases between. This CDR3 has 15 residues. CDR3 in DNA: TGTGCCAGCAGTACCTATTTTAAAAAGGGAGATGAGCAGTTCTTC. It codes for CASSTYFKKGDEQFF.

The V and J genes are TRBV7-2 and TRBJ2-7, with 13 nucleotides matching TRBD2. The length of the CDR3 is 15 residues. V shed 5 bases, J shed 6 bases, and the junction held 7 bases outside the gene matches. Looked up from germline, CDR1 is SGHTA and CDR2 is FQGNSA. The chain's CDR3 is CASSLQGTSGTEQYF. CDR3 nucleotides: TGTGCCAGCAGCCTACAGGGGACTAGCGGGACCGAGCAGTACTTC. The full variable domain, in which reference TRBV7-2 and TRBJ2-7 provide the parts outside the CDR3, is GAGVSQSPSNKVTEKGKDVELRCDPISGHTALYWYRQSLGQGLEFLIYFQGNSAPDKSGLPSDRFSAERTGGSVSTLTIQRTQQEDSAVYLCASSLQGTSGTEQYFGPGTRLTVT.

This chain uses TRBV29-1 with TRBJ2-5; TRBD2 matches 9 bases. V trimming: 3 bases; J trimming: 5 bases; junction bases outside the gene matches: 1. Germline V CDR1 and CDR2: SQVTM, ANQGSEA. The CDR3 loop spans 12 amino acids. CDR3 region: CSVDSGSETQYF. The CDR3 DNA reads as TGCAGCGTTGATAGCGGGAGTGAGACCCAGTACTTC.

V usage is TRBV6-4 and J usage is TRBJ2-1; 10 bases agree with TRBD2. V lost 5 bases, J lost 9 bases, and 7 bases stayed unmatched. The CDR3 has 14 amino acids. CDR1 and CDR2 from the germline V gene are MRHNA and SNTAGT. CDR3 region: CASSLSSGSGEQFF. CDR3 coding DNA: TGTGCCAGCAGTCTCTCTAGCGGGAGCGGTGAGCAGTTCTTC.

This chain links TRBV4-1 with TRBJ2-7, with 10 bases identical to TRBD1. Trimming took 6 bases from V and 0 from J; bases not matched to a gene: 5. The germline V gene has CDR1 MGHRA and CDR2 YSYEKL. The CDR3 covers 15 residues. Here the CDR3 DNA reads TGCGCCAGCAGTCCGGGACAGGGGCTCTCCTACGAGCAGTACTTC. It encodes CASSPGQGLSYEQYF.

The CDR3, as DNA: TGTGCCAGCAGCCCAGACCGGGGGACGGGAAACACCATATATTTT. Its translation is CASSPDRGTGNTIYF. The chain couples TRBV11-3 to TRBJ1-3; a possible D gene is TRBD1 (5 bases). This CDR3 contains 15 residues. Germline assignment: CDR1 SGHNT and CDR2 YENEEA. Between the trimmed V and J ends, which lost 5 bases and 4 bases, there was a span of 15 bases.

The DNA for the CDR3 is TGTGCCAGCACCCCGACCAGGGGTTCAGCTTTCTTT. It encodes CASTPTRGSAFF. This chain connects TRBV6-5 to TRBJ1-1, with D possibly being TRBD1 (6 bases). The V gene's germline CDR1 is MNHEY and CDR2 SVGAGI. The CDR3 contains 12 residues. V was shortened by 7 bases and J by 10 bases, with 16 bases between the two germline ends.

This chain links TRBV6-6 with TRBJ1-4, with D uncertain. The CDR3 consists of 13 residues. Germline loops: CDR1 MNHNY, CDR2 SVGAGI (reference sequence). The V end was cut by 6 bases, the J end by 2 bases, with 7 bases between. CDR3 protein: CASRLRTNEKLFF. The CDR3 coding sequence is TGTGCCAGCAGGCTGAGGACTAATGAAAAACTGTTTTTT.

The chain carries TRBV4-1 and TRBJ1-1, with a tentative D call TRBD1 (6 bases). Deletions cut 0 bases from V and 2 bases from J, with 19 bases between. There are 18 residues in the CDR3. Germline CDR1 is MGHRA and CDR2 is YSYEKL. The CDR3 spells CASSQDMNLRGGNTEAFF. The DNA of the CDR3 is TGCGCCAGCAGCCAAGATATGAATCTCAGGGGCGGAAACACTGAAGCTTTCTTT.

Here the CDR3 reads CASRRTGGEQYF. CDR3 in DNA: TGTGCCAGCAGGCGGACAGGGGGCGAGCAGTACTTC. The chain couples TRBV12-3 or TRBV12-4 to TRBJ2-7, with 10 bases matching TRBD1. The CDR3 has 12 residues. J was trimmed by 6 bases and V by 6 bases; bases with no gene match: 2.

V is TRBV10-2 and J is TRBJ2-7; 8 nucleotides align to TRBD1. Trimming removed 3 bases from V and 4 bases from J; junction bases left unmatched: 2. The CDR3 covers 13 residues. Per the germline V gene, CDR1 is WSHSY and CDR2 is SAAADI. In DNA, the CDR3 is TGCGCCAGCAGTGAACAGGGGGTTTACGAGCAGTACTTC. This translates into CASSEQGVYEQYF.

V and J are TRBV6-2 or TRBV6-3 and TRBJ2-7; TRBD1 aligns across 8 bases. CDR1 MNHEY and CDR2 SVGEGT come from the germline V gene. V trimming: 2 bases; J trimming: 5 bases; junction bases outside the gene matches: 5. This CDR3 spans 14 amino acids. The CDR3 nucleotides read TGTGCCAGCAGTTACGGACAGGGTTACAACGAGCAGTACTTC. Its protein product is CASSYGQGYNEQYF.

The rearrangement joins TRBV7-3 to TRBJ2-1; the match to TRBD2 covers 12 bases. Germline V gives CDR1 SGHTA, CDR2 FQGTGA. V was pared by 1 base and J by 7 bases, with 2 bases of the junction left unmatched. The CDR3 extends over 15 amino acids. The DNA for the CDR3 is TGTGCCAGCAGCTTAAGCGGACTAGCGGGGAATGAGCAGTTCTTC. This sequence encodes CASSLSGLAGNEQFF.

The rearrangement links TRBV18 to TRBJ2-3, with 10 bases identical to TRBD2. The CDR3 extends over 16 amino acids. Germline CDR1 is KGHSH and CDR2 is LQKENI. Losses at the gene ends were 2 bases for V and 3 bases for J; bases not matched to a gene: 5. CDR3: CASSPSGLATTDTQYF. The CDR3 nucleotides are TGTGCCAGCTCACCATCGGGACTAGCGACGACAGATACGCAGTATTTT.

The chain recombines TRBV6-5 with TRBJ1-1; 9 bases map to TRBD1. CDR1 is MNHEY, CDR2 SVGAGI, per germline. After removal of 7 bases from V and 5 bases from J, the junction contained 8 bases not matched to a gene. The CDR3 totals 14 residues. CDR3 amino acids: CASIRQGVGTEAFF. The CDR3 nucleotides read TGTGCCAGCATAAGACAGGGGGTTGGTACTGAAGCTTTCTTT.

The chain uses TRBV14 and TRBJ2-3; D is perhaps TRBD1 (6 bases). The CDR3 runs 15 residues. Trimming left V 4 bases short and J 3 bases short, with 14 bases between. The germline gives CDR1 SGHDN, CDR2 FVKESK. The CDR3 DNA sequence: TGTGCCAGCAGCCTGACAGGTCTTGCGACAGATACGCAGTATTTT. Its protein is CASSLTGLATDTQYF. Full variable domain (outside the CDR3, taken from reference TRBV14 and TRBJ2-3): EAGVTQFPSHSVIEKGQTVTLRCDPISGHDNLYWYRRVMGKEIKFLLHFVKESKQDESGMPNNRFLAERTGGTYSTLKVQPAELEDSGVYFCASSLTGLATDTQYFGPGTRLTVL.